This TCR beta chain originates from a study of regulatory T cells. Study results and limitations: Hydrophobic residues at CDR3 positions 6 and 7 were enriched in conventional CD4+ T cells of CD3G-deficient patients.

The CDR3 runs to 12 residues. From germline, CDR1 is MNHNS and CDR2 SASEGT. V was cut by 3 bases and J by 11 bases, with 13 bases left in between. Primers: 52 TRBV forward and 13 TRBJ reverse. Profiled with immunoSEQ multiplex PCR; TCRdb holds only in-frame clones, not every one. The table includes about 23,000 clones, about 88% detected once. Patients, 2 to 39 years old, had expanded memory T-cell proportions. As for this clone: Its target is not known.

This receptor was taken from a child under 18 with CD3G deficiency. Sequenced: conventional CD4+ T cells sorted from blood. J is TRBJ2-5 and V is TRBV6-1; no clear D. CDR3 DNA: TGTGCCAGCAGTGACACTACCTCCAAGCAGTACTTC. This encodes CASSDTTSKQYF.